This T cell receptor (beta chain) appears in the sequencing data of a study of T cell repertoires in cytomegalovirus infection. Study-wide results and limits: Summed public TCR beta family frequency identified CMV carriers bearing the relevant HLA.

Of note for this clonotype: Antigen unknown.

CDR3 size: 14 residues. Germline V gives CDR1 SGHVT, CDR2 SQSDAQ. V shed 3 bases, J shed 8 bases, and the junction held 9 bases outside the gene matches. TCRdb reanalysed the reads using MiXCR and keeps one entry per CDR3 protein. The sample lists under 850,000 distinct CDR3 sequences, roughly a third occurring once. The clonotype was recovered from a human donor in good health (CMV status not recorded). Some clones in this sample may be carry-over from other donors' samples. This rearrangement joins TRBV7-4 to TRBJ1-2, with TRBD1 matching over 7 bases. Sequenced material: PBMCs. The chain's CDR3 is CASSFIQGSLGYTF. For the CDR3, the DNA is TGTGCCAGCAGCTTTATACAGGGGTCCCTGGGCTACACCTTC.